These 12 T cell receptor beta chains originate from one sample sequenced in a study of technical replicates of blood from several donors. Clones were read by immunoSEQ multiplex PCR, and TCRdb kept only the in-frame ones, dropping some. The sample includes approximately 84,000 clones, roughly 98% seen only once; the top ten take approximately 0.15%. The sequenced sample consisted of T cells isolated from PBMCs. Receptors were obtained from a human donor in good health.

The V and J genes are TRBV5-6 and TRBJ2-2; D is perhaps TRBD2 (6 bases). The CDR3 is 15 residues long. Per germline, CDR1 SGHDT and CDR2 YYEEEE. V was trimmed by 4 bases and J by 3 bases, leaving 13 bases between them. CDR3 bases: TGTGCCAGCAGCACGCGGGACTTCTACACCGGGGAGCTGTTTTTT. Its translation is CASSTRDFYTGELFF.

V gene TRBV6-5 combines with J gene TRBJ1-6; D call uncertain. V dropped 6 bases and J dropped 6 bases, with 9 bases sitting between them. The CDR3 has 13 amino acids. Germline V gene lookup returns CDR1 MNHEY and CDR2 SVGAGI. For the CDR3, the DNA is TGTGCCAGCAGCTCAGGACTTAATTCACCCCTCCACTTT. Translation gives CASSSGLNSPLHF.

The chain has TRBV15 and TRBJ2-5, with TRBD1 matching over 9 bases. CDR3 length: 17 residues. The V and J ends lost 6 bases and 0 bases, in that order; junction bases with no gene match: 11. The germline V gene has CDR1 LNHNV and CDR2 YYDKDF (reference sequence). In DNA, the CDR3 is TGTGCCACCAGGCCAGAGTGGACAGGGGCGTACCAAGAGACCCAGTACTTC. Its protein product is CATRPEWTGAYQETQYF. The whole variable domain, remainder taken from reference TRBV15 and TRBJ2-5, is DAMVIQNPRYQVTQFGKPVTLSCSQTLNHNVMYWYQQKSSQAPKLLFHYYDKDFNNEADTPDNFQSRRPNTSFCFLDIRSPGLGDTAMYLCATRPEWTGAYQETQYFGPGTRLLVL.

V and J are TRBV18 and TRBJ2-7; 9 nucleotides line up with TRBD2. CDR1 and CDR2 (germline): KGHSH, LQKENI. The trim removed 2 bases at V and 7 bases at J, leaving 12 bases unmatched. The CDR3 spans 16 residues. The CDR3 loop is CASSPFDGLAGFEQYF. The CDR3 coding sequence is TGTGCCAGCTCACCATTCGATGGGCTAGCGGGATTTGAGCAGTACTTC.

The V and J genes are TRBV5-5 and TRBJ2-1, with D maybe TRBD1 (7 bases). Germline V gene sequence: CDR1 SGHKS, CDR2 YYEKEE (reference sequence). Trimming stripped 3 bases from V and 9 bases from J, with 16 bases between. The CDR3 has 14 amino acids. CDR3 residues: CASSSSRGDGEQFF. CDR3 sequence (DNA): TGTGCCAGCAGCTCCTCCAGGGGGGATGGTGAGCAGTTCTTC. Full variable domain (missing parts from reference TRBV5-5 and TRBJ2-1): DAGVTQSPTHLIKTRGQQVTLRCSPISGHKSVSWYQQVLGQGPQFIFQYYEKEERGRGNFPDRFSARQFPNYSSELNVNALLLGDSALYLCASSSSRGDGEQFFGPGTRLTVL.

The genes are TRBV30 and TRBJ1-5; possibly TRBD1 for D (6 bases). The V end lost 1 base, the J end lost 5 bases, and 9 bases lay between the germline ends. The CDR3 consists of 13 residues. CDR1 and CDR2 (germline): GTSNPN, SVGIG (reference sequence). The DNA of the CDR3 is TGTGCCTGGAGTGGGGGGGGGCATCAGCCCCAGCATTTT. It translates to CAWSGGGHQPQHF.

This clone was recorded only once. CDR3 DNA: TGTGCCAGCAGAGTCCCGAGCTCCTACGAGCAGTACTTC. It encodes CASRVPSSYEQYF. The V call is TRBV27, the J call TRBJ2-7; D gene uncertain. This CDR3 has 13 amino acids. Germline-derived CDR1 and CDR2 are MNHEY and SMNVEV (reference sequence). The germline V and J ends were trimmed by 6 bases and 0 bases, with 9 bases remaining between them.

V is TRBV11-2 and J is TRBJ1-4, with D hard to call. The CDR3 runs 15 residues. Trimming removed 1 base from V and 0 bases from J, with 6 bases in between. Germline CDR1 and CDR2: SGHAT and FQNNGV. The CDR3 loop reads CASSLVRTTNEKLFF. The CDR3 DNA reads TGTGCCAGCAGCTTAGTCAGGACAACTAATGAAAAACTGTTTTTT.

The CDR3 DNA reads as TGTGCCAGTAGTAGGGACAGGGGAGTGGATGGCTACACCTTC. Translated, it gives CASSRDRGVDGYTF. The chain links TRBV19 to TRBJ1-2; 10 bases map to TRBD1. The CDR3 spans 14 residues. CDR1 LNHDA and CDR2 SQIVND come from the germline V gene (reference sequence). V dropped 4 bases and J dropped 6; count of bases not matched to a gene: 5.

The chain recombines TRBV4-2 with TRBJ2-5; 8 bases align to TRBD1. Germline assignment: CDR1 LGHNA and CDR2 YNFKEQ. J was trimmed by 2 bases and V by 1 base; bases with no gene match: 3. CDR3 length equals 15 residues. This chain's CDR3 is CASSQGQGAQETQYF. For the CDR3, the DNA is TGTGCCAGCAGCCAAGGCCAGGGGGCGCAAGAGACCCAGTACTTC.

CDR3 sequence reads: CASRLTGQQNTEAFF. DNA for the CDR3: TGTGCCAGCAGACTCACGGGACAGCAGAACACTGAAGCTTTCTTT. V and J are TRBV27 and TRBJ1-1; 7 bases line up with TRBD1. The ends lost 6 bases at V and 1 base at J; junction bases unmatched: 8. The CDR3 spans 15 residues. In germline, CDR1 is MNHEY, CDR2 SMNVEV (reference sequence).

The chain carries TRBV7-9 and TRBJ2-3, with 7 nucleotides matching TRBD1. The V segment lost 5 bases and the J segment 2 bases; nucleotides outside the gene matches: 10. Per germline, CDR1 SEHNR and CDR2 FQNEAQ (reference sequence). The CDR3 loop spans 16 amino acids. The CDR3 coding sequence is TGTGCCAGCAGCCAAAGCCGGGACAGACCCACAGATACGCAGTATTTT. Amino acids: CASSQSRDRPTDTQYF. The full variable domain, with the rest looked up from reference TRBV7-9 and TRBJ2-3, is DTGVSQNPRHKITKRGQNVTFRCDPISEHNRLYWYRQTLGQGPEFLTYFQNEAQLEKSRLLSDRFSAERPKGSFSTLEIQRTEQGDSAMYLCASSQSRDRPTDTQYFGPGTRLTVL.